This T cell receptor (beta chain) was identified during a study of shared clonotypes between healthy human individuals. Overall study context: Three plates were used per donor for CD4 naive, three for CD4 memory, two for CD8 naive and one for CD8 memory.

General study results and limits: Rarefaction exposed incomplete sorted-subset sequencing despite large depth.

As to this clone: Its antigen remains unknown.

CD4+ cell separation produced CD45RA+ naive and CD45RA-negative memory subsets. V shed 2 bases and J shed 0 bases, with 6 bases lying between them. Germline CDR1 MRHNA, CDR2 SNTAGT. CDR3 size: 14 residues. It was at deep level that the assay was run. Profiling relied on immunoSEQ multiplex PCR, and the TCRdb table lists in-frame clones only, not all of them. The data show about 1 million clones, with about 80% seen just once and about 1.5% held by the top ten. This sequence originates from a man between 18 and 29 years old in good health. V is TRBV6-4 and J is TRBJ2-3, with D maybe TRBD2 (6 bases). Material for sequencing was memory CD4+ T cells sorted from blood. This sample's subset: CD45RA-negative fraction. The CDR3 reads CASSDGTSTDTQYF. In nucleotides, the CDR3 is TGTGCCAGCAGTGACGGGACTAGCACAGATACGCAGTATTTT.